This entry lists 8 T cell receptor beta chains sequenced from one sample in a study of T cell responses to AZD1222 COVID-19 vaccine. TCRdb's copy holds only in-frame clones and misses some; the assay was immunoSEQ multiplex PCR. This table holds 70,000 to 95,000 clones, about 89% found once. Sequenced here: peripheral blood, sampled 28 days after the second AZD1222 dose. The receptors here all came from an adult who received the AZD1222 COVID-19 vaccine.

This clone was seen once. CDR3 DNA: TGTGCCAGCACGCCGGGACAGGGGCCAGTACAAGATTATGGCTACACCTTC. Translated, it gives CASTPGQGPVQDYGYTF. The chain employs TRBV7-9 and TRBJ1-2; TRBD1 agrees at 10 bases. With 7 bases clipped from V and 5 bases from J, the junction kept 16 bases outside the gene matches. Germline V gene data show CDR1 as SEHNR and CDR2 as FQNEAQ (reference sequence). The CDR3 is made up of 17 amino acids.

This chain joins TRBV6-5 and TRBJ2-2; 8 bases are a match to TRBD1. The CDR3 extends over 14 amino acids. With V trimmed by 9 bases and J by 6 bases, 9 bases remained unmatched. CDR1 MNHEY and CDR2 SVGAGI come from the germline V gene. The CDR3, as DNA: TGTGCCAGTAGGACAGGGTGGGAAGCCGGGGAGCTGTTTTTT. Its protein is CASRTGWEAGELFF.

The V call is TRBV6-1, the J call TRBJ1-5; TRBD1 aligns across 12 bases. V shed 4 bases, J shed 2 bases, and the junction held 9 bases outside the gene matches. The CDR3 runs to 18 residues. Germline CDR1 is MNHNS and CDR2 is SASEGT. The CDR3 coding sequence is TGTGCCAGCAGTGGGGGACAGGGGGCTCTTAGGGGCAATCAGCCCCAGCATTTT. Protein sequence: CASSGGQGALRGNQPQHF.

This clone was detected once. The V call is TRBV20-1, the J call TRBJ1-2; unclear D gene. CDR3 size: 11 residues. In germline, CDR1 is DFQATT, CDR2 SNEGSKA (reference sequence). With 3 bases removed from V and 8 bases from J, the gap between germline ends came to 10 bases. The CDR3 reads CSASIPGGYTF. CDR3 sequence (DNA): TGCAGTGCTAGCATCCCGGGGGGCTACACCTTC.

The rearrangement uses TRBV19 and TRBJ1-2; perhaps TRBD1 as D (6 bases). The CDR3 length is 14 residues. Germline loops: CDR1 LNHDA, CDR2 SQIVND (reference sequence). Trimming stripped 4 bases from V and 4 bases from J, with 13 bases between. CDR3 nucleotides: TGTGCCAGTAGTACCTCGGGGGCGGGCTATGGCTACACCTTC. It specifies CASSTSGAGYGYTF.

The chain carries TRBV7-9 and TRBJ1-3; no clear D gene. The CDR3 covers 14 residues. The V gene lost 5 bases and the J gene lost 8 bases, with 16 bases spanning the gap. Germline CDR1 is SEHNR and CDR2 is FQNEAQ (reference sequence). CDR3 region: CASSGLGGFDTIYF. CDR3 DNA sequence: TGTGCCAGCAGCGGCCTAGGTGGTTTTGACACCATATATTTT.

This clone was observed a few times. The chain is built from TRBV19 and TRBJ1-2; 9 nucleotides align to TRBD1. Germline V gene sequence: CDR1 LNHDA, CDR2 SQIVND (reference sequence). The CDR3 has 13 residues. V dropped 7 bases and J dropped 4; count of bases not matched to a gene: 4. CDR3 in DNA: TGTGCCAGTAAAGGGACAGGGATCTATGGCTACACCTTC. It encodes CASKGTGIYGYTF.

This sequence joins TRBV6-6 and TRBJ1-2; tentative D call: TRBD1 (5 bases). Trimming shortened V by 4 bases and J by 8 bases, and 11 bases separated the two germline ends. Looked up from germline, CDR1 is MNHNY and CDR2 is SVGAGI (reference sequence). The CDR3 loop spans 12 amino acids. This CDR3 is CASSLRDRGYTF. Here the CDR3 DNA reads TGTGCCAGCAGTTTACGGGACCGAGGCTACACCTTC.